A selection of T cell receptor beta chains follows, all from one sample in a study of blood T cells in healthy people across ages. TCRdb re-derived calls from the 5' RACE reads in MiXCR, one entry per CDR3 protein. The sample carries 1.5 million to 2 million distinct CDR3 sequences, roughly 50% recorded once. The sequenced sample was blood. The receptors here all came from a middle-aged woman in good health. The CDR3 runs from the conserved cysteine through the conserved F or W. The size field is filled for only some rows; it gives once, few, many or a size class.

>.|14|TRBV20-1|TRBJ2-4
CSARGFDTKNIQYF
>few|15|TRBV10-3|TRBJ1-2
CAIVLGRRANYGYTF
>few|16|TRBV5-1|TRBJ2-3
CASSAGWDPATDTQYF
>few|15|TRBV7-3|TRBJ1-4
CASSQTGAQSEKLFF
>.|12|TRBV12-3/TRBV12-4|TRBJ2-3
CTSSPGLDTQYF
>.|20|TRBV12-3/TRBV12-4|TRBJ2-5
CASTIRAGLAGGPRQETQYF
>.|14|TRBV20-1|TRBJ2-1
CSASISGGHNEQFF
>few|16|TRBV5-1|TRBJ2-5
CASSSKTSGGWETQYF
>.|13|TRBV27|TRBJ1-5
CASSEGFGQPQHF
>.|15|TRBV11-2|.
CASSLGAGVTETQYF
>few|12|TRBV15|TRBJ2-5
CATSSVRETQYF
>.|18|TRBV5-1|TRBJ2-7
CASSGSGFLEGSGYEQYF
>once|12|TRBV20-1|TRBJ2-7
CSARGDAYGQYF
>few|18|TRBV7-3|TRBJ2-3
CASSLDSGGRGSTDTQYF
>few|14|TRBV7-2|TRBJ1-5
CASSSVVAYQPQHF
>.|15|TRBV6-5|TRBJ1-5
CASSKDRAANQPQHF